These 18 T cell receptor beta chains came from one sample sequenced in a study of T cells after yellow fever vaccination. TCRdb reanalysed the 5' RACE reads using MiXCR and keeps one entry per CDR3 protein. Among 450,000 to 550,000 distinct CDR3 sequences listed, 21% were seen once. This sample comprised PBMCs, obtained approximately 22 days after the first yellow fever vaccination. These receptors were collected from a man aged 18 to 29 who received the YFV17D yellow fever vaccine.

The chain uses TRBV12-3 or TRBV12-4 and TRBJ1-1; 7 nucleotides match TRBD1. J lost 0 bases, V lost 5 bases, and 6 bases had no gene match. This CDR3 is built from 15 residues. The CDR3 protein is CASSPQGQMNTEAFF. The CDR3 bases are TGTGCCAGCAGTCCCCAGGGACAGATGAACACTGAAGCTTTCTTT.

This clonotype appeared a few times. V and J are TRBV12-3 or TRBV12-4 and TRBJ2-3; no clear D. This CDR3 has 12 residues. V lost 7 bases, J lost 9 bases, and 14 bases lay in between. CDR3 DNA: TGTGCCAGCACCCGAGAGCTTTCCACGCAGTATTTT. Protein sequence: CASTRELSTQYF.

The V and J genes are TRBV12-3 or TRBV12-4 and TRBJ2-3, with 8 nucleotides matching TRBD2. The CDR3 runs to 13 residues. V was pared by 6 bases and J by 6 bases, with 5 bases of the junction left unmatched. CDR3 in DNA: TGTGCCAGCAGGCCCCGACTAGCGGATACGCAGTATTTT. As protein: CASRPRLADTQYF.

The table lists this clonotype with a few counts. The chain is built from TRBV5-6 and TRBJ2-7; weak D call: TRBD2 (6 bases). Germline CDR1 is SGHDT and CDR2 is YYEEEE. There are 15 residues in the CDR3. Trimming took off 1 base at V and 5 bases at J, with 16 bases between the two ends. For the CDR3, the DNA is TGTGCCAGCAGCTTGAGCGGGCGGGTCCCTAACGAGCAGTACTTC. Translated, it gives CASSLSGRVPNEQYF.

In this sample, this clonotype turned up a few times. This chain connects TRBV5-1 to TRBJ2-1; the D gene is possibly TRBD2 (6 bases). CDR1 SGHRS and CDR2 YFSETQ come from the germline V gene. V was shortened by 4 bases and J by 3 bases, with 11 bases between the two germline ends. The CDR3 has 14 residues. CDR3 amino acids: CASSRDSRYNEQFF. CDR3 DNA: TGCGCCAGCAGCCGGGACTCCCGCTACAATGAGCAGTTCTTC. The complete variable domain, with remaining parts taken from reference TRBV5-1 and TRBJ2-1, reads KAGVTQTPRYLIKTRGQQVTLSCSPISGHRSVSWYQQTPGQGLQFLFEYFSETQRNKGNFPGRFSGRQFSNSRSEMNVSTLELGDSALYLCASSRDSRYNEQFFGPGTRLTVL.

The V and J genes are TRBV29-1 and TRBJ2-7; maybe TRBD2 (5 bases). Per germline, CDR1 SQVTM and CDR2 ANQGSEA. Trimming stripped 5 bases from V and 6 bases from J, with 29 bases between. This CDR3 is 17 amino acids long. Written as DNA, the CDR3 is TGCAGCGTTACAAGACATACCGGGAATGAGGTAGTTGCCGAGCAGTACTTC. Residues: CSVTRHTGNEVVAEQYF.

Of note for this clonotype: Since no conserved phenylalanine or tryptophan closes the CDR3, a read error is the likely cause. The rearrangement links TRBV5-1 to TRBJ2-7, with D maybe TRBD1 (5 bases). CDR3 length: 15 residues. The V gene lost 0 bases and the J gene lost 4 bases, with 14 bases spanning the gap. CDR1 and CDR2 from the germline V gene are SGHRS and YFSETQ. CDR3 sequence: CASSLGLTGQYEQYS. CDR3 nucleotides: TGCGCCAGCAGCTTGGGTCTTACAGGACAATACGAGCAGTACTCC.

The gene calls are TRBV6-2 or TRBV6-3 and TRBJ2-2; D gene unclear. The CDR3 covers 10 residues. Trimming stripped 11 bases from V and 6 bases from J, with 7 bases between. CDR1 is MNHEY, CDR2 SVGEGT, per germline. In DNA form, the CDR3 reads TGTGCCGCCGGCCCCGGGGAGCTGTTTTTT. Amino acids: CAAGPGELFF.

J is TRBJ1-1 and V is TRBV20-1, with D possibly matching TRBD1 (5 bases). This CDR3 is built from 15 residues. Germline CDR1 and CDR2: DFQATT and SNEGSKA (reference sequence). V was cut by 6 bases and J by 1 base, with 18 bases left in between. DNA for the CDR3: TGCAGTGCCCGTCCACTTGACAGTAGGAACACTGAAGCTTTCTTT. This translates into CSARPLDSRNTEAFF.

This clonotype was picked up a small number of times. V is TRBV7-9 and J is TRBJ2-7, with D possibly being TRBD1 (6 bases). V gave up 5 bases and J gave up 2 bases, with 13 bases separating them. The V gene's germline CDR1 is SEHNR and CDR2 FQNEAQ (reference sequence). There are 14 residues in the CDR3. The CDR3 sequence: CASSTDRTTYEQYF. The CDR3 DNA reads as TGTGCCAGCAGCACAGACAGGACGACCTACGAGCAGTACTTC.

This clonotype was seen a handful of times. The chain employs TRBV14 and TRBJ1-1, with 7 positions matching TRBD1. V shed 2 bases, J shed 4 bases, and the junction held 10 bases outside the gene matches. The CDR3 has 16 residues. Germline CDR1 is SGHDN and CDR2 is FVKESK. The CDR3 loop is CASSQPSRQGSTEAFF. CDR3 nucleotide sequence: TGTGCCAGCAGCCAACCGAGCAGACAGGGTAGCACTGAAGCTTTCTTT.

The rearrangement links TRBV5-1 to TRBJ1-2, with D possibly matching TRBD1 (5 bases). V dropped 2 bases and J dropped 2 bases, with 19 bases sitting between them. The germline V gene has CDR1 SGHRS and CDR2 YFSETQ. CDR3 size: 17 residues. CDR3 residues: CASSLKSKDIGNYGYTF. The CDR3 coding sequence is TGCGCCAGCAGCTTAAAGTCCAAGGACATCGGAAACTATGGCTACACCTTC.

This clonotype was seen a few times. The chain combines TRBV16 with TRBJ2-1; TRBD2 might be the D (7 bases). This CDR3 contains 17 residues. V lost 0 bases to trimming and J lost 2 bases, with 14 bases between them. Germline-derived CDR1 and CDR2 are KGHSY and FQNENV. The CDR3 DNA reads as TGTGCCAGCAGCCAATCCCTTGGGGGGGCGGCCTACAATGAGCAGTTCTTC. This translates into CASSQSLGGAAYNEQFF.

V gene TRBV12-3 or TRBV12-4 combines with J gene TRBJ2-7; D perhaps matches TRBD2 (6 bases). The length of the CDR3 is 15 residues. The V end was cut by 6 bases, the J end by 0 bases, with 15 bases between. The CDR3 is CASSNEAAGSYEQYF. The CDR3 DNA is TGTGCCAGCAGCAATGAGGCAGCGGGCTCCTACGAGCAGTACTTC.

CDR3 sequence reads: CASSPGQGDFLSYGYTF. In DNA, the CDR3 is TGTGCCAGCAGCCCGGGACAGGGGGACTTTCTGAGCTATGGCTACACCTTC. V usage is TRBV7-2 and J usage is TRBJ1-2; 11 bases are a match to TRBD1. From germline, CDR1 is SGHTA and CDR2 FQGNSA. Trimming removed 5 bases from V and 4 bases from J; junction bases left unmatched: 12. CDR3 length: 17 amino acids.

V usage is TRBV11-2 and J usage is TRBJ2-2; D uncertain. The V gene lost 4 bases and the J gene lost 7 bases, with 7 bases spanning the gap. CDR3 length: 12 amino acids. Germline V gene data show CDR1 as SGHAT and CDR2 as FQNNGV. The CDR3 nucleotides are TGTGCCAGCAGCTCCCTGGGCGGGGAGCTGTTTTTT. Translating gives CASSSLGGELFF.

This chain links TRBV9 with TRBJ2-7; D uncertain. Germline V lookup: CDR1 SGDLS, CDR2 YYNGEE. Trimming stripped 0 bases from V and 6 bases from J, with 10 bases between. The CDR3 sequence is 13 residues long. The CDR3 DNA is TGTGCCAGCAGCGTAGGGGATTTCGGCGAGCAGTACGTC. Its translation: CASSVGDFGEQYV.

The chain has TRBV12-3 or TRBV12-4 and TRBJ1-2; a possible D gene is TRBD1 (5 bases). Trimming took off 0 bases at V and 7 bases at J, with 9 bases between the two ends. The CDR3 is made up of 13 amino acids. CDR3 loop: CASSLATVGGYTF. The CDR3 nucleotides read TGTGCCAGCAGTTTAGCGACAGTTGGTGGCTACACCTTC.